This TCR beta chain was captured by sequencing in a study of early T cells in non-severe SARS-CoV-2 infection. As for the study in general: Bulk RNA taken from unsorted whole blood was sequenced, leaving chains unpaired.

Worth noting for this clonotype: Its antigen remains unidentified.

Individual cDNA molecules received unique molecular identifiers. Via MiXCR, TCRdb re-called the 5' RACE reads, giving one row per CDR3 protein. The sample contains approximately 50,000 distinct CDR3 sequences, around 10% of which appear only once. Study observations and caveats: Comparison of clonotypes with VDJdb favored anti-spike CD8 responses while missing private and CD4 specificities.

V lost 5 bases to trimming and J lost 2 bases, with 7 bases between them. The length of the CDR3 is 14 residues. Germline assignment: CDR1 SNHLY and CDR2 FYNNEI. Sequencing was done on a sample of whole blood. The chain links TRBV2 to TRBJ2-6; D is unclear. This clonotype originated in an adult who was a healthcare worker with PCR-confirmed SARS-CoV-2 infection or an uninfected control (not recorded which). The CDR3 sequence: CASSYRAGANVLTF. In DNA form, the CDR3 reads TGTGCCAGCAGTTACCGGGCTGGGGCCAACGTCCTGACTTTC.